This note documents a single T cell receptor beta chain sequence. This sample is drawn from a study of blood T cell repertoires in COVID-19. The overall study: Acute and convalescent COVID-19 specimens originated in the United States, Italy and Spain. PBMCs, B-cell-depleted T cells, or T cells were the source of the cDNA or gDNA that made up the material.

Original methodology: Quantification of nucleated cells was approximated via reference gene primer amplification. Assay: immunoSEQ multiplex PCR; the TCRdb copy retains only in-frame clones and omits some. The V and J calls and clone size come from that table; D and trimming were worked out from the DNA. The sample holds about 190,000 clones; approximately 79% are singletons and the top ten take 9.5% to 15%. Trimming took 3 bases from V and 6 from J, leaving 14 bases between them. The length of the CDR3 is 14 residues. Per the germline V gene, CDR1 is GTSNPN and CDR2 is SVGIG (reference sequence). Sequencing was done on a sample of peripheral blood. The TCR comes from a woman aged 45-65 years with acute or convalescent COVID-19. The chain has TRBV30 and TRBJ1-4; D is possibly TRBD1 (6 bases). The CDR3 bases are TGTGCCTGGAGGGGGGCGACAGCCTATGAAAAACTGTTTTTT. Its translation is CAWRGATAYEKLFF.